The rows below give T cell receptor beta chains drawn from one sample of a study of a mutant IDH1 vaccine in newly diagnosed glioma. Clones were read by immunoSEQ multiplex PCR, and TCRdb kept only the in-frame ones, dropping some. The table records about 32,000 clones, more than 75% of them present only once. Their target antigens are unknown. The sequencing used PBMCs, collected from a glioma patient whose treatment included an IDH1 peptide vaccine. These receptors originate from a man aged 25-45 years with glioma. Each CDR3 is given with its conserved first and last residue. The order of the fields is clone size, V gene, J gene, D gene, CDR3 DNA, CDR3 protein. The D gene is left open where the match is weak. Part of the rows lack a size; the others show once, few, many or a class for expanded clones.

-	TRBV19	TRBJ2-7	-	TGTGCCAGTAGTCCCGGGACTCACTACGAGCAGTACTTC	CASSPGTHYEQYF
-	TRBV19	TRBJ1-2	-	TGTGCCAGTAGGCGACAGGACCTTAACTATGGCTACACCTTC	CASRRQDLNYGYTF
-	TRBV4-1	TRBJ2-5	TRBD1	TGCGCCAGCAGCCAAGGGGACAGGGGGCTATGGGGAGAGACCCAGTACTTC	CASSQGDRGLWGETQYF
few	TRBV5-1	TRBJ1-3	-	TGCGCCAGCAGCCTCTCAGTCTCTGGAAACACCATATATTTT	CASSLSVSGNTIYF
-	TRBV7-8	TRBJ1-2	TRBD1	TGTGCCAGCAGCCCCTACAGGGGCCAGGCACCTAACTATGGCTACACCTTC	CASSPYRGQAPNYGYTF
-	TRBV5-1	TRBJ2-2	-	TGCGCCAGCACGGTGACAGCTGCGAGGACCGGGGAGCTGTTTTTT	CASTVTAARTGELFF
-	TRBV5-4	TRBJ1-1	-	TGTGCCAGCAGGGTCCAAGGGGCCACTGAAGCTTTCTTT	CASRVQGATEAFF
-	TRBV14	TRBJ2-7	TRBD2	TGTGCCAGCAGCCCCCTCACTAGCGCGAACTCCTACGAGCAGTACTTC	CASSPLTSANSYEQYF
-	TRBV5-4	TRBJ2-7	-	TGTGCCAGCAGCGCCGGGACGGACGAGCAGTACTTC	CASSAGTDEQYF
-	TRBV27	TRBJ2-7	-	TGTGCCAGCAGCGAGTTGGTGTCAGGGTCTTACGAGCAGTACTTC	CASSELVSGSYEQYF
-	TRBV6-1	TRBJ2-7	-	TGTGCCAGCACCAACAGGGACGAGCAGTACTTC	CASTNRDEQYF
-	TRBV28	TRBJ2-1	TRBD1	TGTGCCAGCAGTGGGTTGACGGACAGGGAGTACAATGAGCAGTTCTTC	CASSGLTDREYNEQFF
-	TRBV6-1	TRBJ1-1	-	TGTGCCAGCTGTAGGAACAGGTTAATGAACACTGAAGCTTTCTTT	CASCRNRLMNTEAFF
-	TRBV14	TRBJ2-7	TRBD2	TGTGCCAGCAGCCCGAACAGCGGGAGGGCCTCCGAGCAGTACTTC	CASSPNSGRASEQYF
-	TRBV6-6	TRBJ2-2	-	TGTGCCACCGCCTGGGGCAGCAGCACCGGGGAGCTGTTTTTT	CATAWGSSTGELFF
-	TRBV27	TRBJ1-5	-	TGTGCCAGCAGTCCCCGGACAGTCGGTCAGCCCCAGCATTTT	CASSPRTVGQPQHF
few	TRBV6-1	TRBJ2-2	-	TGTGCCAGCAGTGAACTAGGACAGAACACCGGGGAGCTGTTTTTT	CASSELGQNTGELFF
-	TRBV7-9	TRBJ2-7	-	TGTGCCAGCAGCTTAAATCTGCGGCACGAGCAGTACTTC	CASSLNLRHEQYF
few	TRBV5-1	TRBJ1-5	-	TGCGCCAGCAGCTTGGGGACGGGAGTAAATCAGCCCCAGCATTTT	CASSLGTGVNQPQHF
-	TRBV5-1	TRBJ1-5	TRBD1	TGCGCCAGCAGCTTGGCAGGGGGCAGCAATCAGCCCCAGCATTTT	CASSLAGGSNQPQHF
-	TRBV2	TRBJ2-3	TRBD2	TGTGCCAGCAGTGCGACTAGCGGAAGCACAGATACGCAGTATTTT	CASSATSGSTDTQYF
-	TRBV29-1	TRBJ2-1	TRBD1	TGCAGCGTTGACGGACAGGGGGCGGGTAATGAGCAGTTCTTC	CSVDGQGAGNEQFF
-	TRBV5-1	TRBJ2-1	-	TGCGCCAGCGGGGAGCAGTTCTTC	CASGEQFF
few	TRBV6-5	TRBJ1-1	-	TGTGCCAGCAGTCAACAGGGGAACACTGAAGCTTTCTTT	CASSQQGNTEAFF
-	TRBV7-9	TRBJ2-5	-	TGTGCCAGCAGCTCCCTTGGGGCTAGCGGATTACAGGGAGAGACCCAGTACTTC	CASSSLGASGLQGETQYF
-	TRBV5-4	TRBJ2-5	-	TGTGCCAGCAGCTTGATATTTCGAGGGAGTGGTGGGGAGACCCAGTACTTC	CASSLIFRGSGGETQYF
-	TRBV6-5	TRBJ1-2	-	TGTGCCAGCAGTTACGGCCAGGGGATAGGGGGTGGCTACACCTTC	CASSYGQGIGGGYTF
once	TRBV5-1	TRBJ2-7	-	TGCGCCAGCAGCTTGGAACGCGCCAGCTCCTACGAGCAGTACTTC	CASSLERASSYEQYF
-	TRBV19	TRBJ2-2	TRBD2	TGTGCCAGCACCGGGACTAGCGGGAGGGCCCCCGGGGAGCTGTTTTTT	CASTGTSGRAPGELFF
-	TRBV5-8	TRBJ1-2	-	TGTGCCAGCAGCTTGGCCAATTTACTGGGACACTTAAACTATGGCTACACCTTC	CASSLANLLGHLNYGYTF
-	TRBV25-1	TRBJ1-5	-	TGTGCCAGCAGCGACAGGTATAGCAATCAGCCCCAGCATTTT	CASSDRYSNQPQHF
-	TRBV29-1	TRBJ2-1	-	TGCAGCGTTGAAGAAGGGGCTAGTTCCCTTTACAATGAGCAGTTCTTC	CSVEEGASSLYNEQFF
-	TRBV15	TRBJ1-1	TRBD1	TGTGCCACCAGCCCAAGACAGGGTTTGACTTTCTTT	CATSPRQGLTFF
-	TRBV27	TRBJ1-1	-	TGTGCCAGCAGTCAACTTCCCGGACCTTTTAACACTGAAGCTTTCTTT	CASSQLPGPFNTEAFF
-	TRBV19	TRBJ2-7	-	TGTGCCAGTAGCAGGGACCATTCCTACGAGCAGTACTTC	CASSRDHSYEQYF
-	TRBV6-5	TRBJ1-2	TRBD1	TGTGCCAGCAGTTCCGGGGGACAGGGCGACTATGGCTACACCTTC	CASSSGGQGDYGYTF
-	TRBV5-1	TRBJ1-1	-	TGCGCCAGCAGCTTGGGGGGGGCGAACACTGAAGCTTTCTTT	CASSLGGANTEAFF
-	TRBV5-6	TRBJ2-7	-	TGTGCCAGCAGCCCAGGGATTACCCTCTCCTACGAGCAGTACTTC	CASSPGITLSYEQYF
-	TRBV29-1	TRBJ1-1	-	TGCAGCGTCCTTGGGTTGGGGAAAATGAACACTGAAGCTTTCTTT	CSVLGLGKMNTEAFF
-	TRBV19	TRBJ1-3	-	TGTGCCAGTAGTAGGACACCACGTAGGGGGGGGCCTGCTGGAAACACCATATATTTT	CASSRTPRRGGPAGNTIYF
-	TRBV2	TRBJ2-7	-	TGTGCCAGCGTTATTCAGGGGTTCTCCTCCGCCTACGAGCAGTACTTC	CASVIQGFSSAYEQYF
-	TRBV13	TRBJ2-2	-	TGTGCCAGCAAGGACACCGGGGAGCTGTTTTTT	CASKDTGELFF
once	TRBV2	TRBJ1-5	-	TGTGCCAGCAGTGCGGGGGAAACAGGCAATCAGCCCCAGCATTTT	CASSAGETGNQPQHF
-	TRBV5-1	TRBJ1-1	-	TGCGCCAGCAGCTTGGGTCTGAGGAACACTGAAGCTTTCTTT	CASSLGLRNTEAFF
-	TRBV18	TRBJ1-2	TRBD1	TGTGCCAGCTCACCCACGGGACAGGGTAACTATGGCTACACCTTC	CASSPTGQGNYGYTF
-	TRBV6-1	TRBJ2-1	TRBD2	TGTGCCAGCAGTGAAAATCTAGCGGGGTACATCGATGAGCAGTTCTTC	CASSENLAGYIDEQFF
-	TRBV19	TRBJ2-3	-	TGTGCCAGTAGTATCGTGGGGGGGGCAGCTACAGATACGCAGTATTTT	CASSIVGGAATDTQYF
few	TRBV15	TRBJ2-3	-	TGTGCCACCAGCACAGTGGTGGGGGCAGATACGCAGTATTTT	CATSTVVGADTQYF
once	TRBV5-1	TRBJ2-7	-	TGCGCCAGCAGCTTGGTTCTGGGGGGCGCCTCGTACGAGCAGTACTTC	CASSLVLGGASYEQYF
few	TRBV6-4	TRBJ1-2	-	TGTGCCAGCAGTGAACAGGGTAGAAACTATGGCTACACCTTC	CASSEQGRNYGYTF
-	TRBV6-1	TRBJ2-2	-	TGTGCCAGCTTTTCGGCGGCCCCCGGGGAGCTGTTTTTT	CASFSAAPGELFF